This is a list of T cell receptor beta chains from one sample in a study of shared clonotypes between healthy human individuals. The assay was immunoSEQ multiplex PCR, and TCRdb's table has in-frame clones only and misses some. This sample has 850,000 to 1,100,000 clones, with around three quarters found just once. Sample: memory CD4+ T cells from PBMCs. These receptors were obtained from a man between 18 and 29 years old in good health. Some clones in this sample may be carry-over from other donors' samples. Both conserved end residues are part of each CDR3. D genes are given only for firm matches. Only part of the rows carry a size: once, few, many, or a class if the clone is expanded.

CASSPRGGTGANVLTF	TGTGCCAGCAGCCCTAGGGGAGGGACTGGGGCCAACGTCCTGACTTTC	TRBJ2-6	TRBV11-3	-	TRBD2
CASSLAGHSLNEQFF	TGTGCCAGCAGCTTAGCGGGACACTCATTGAATGAGCAGTTCTTC	TRBJ2-1	TRBV7-2	-	-
CASSGGMNTEAFF	TGTGCCAGCTCGGGGGGGATGAACACTGAAGCTTTCTTT	TRBJ1-1	TRBV9	few	-
CATSRGTGGDTEAFF	TGTGCCACCAGCAGGGGGACGGGGGGGGACACTGAAGCTTTCTTT	TRBJ1-1	TRBV15	-	-
CASSLTTSGNNEQFF	TGCGCCAGCAGCTTAACGACTAGCGGGAACAATGAGCAGTTCTTC	TRBJ2-1	TRBV5-1	-	TRBD2
CASSSGGSTDTQYF	TGTGCCAGCAGCTCGGGCGGGAGCACAGATACGCAGTATTTT	TRBJ2-3	TRBV7-9	-	-
CASSPGGAHSSYEQYF	TGTGCCAGCAGCCCCGGGGGGGCTCATAGCTCCTACGAGCAGTACTTC	TRBJ2-7	TRBV6-6	-	TRBD2
CASSSSGGGNYGYTF	TGTGCCAGCAGTTCCTCAGGGGGGGGAAACTATGGCTACACCTTC	TRBJ1-2	TRBV28	-	TRBD1
CASKLGGGRTTGELFF	TGTGCCAGCAAGTTGGGCGGGGGGCGGACCACCGGGGAGCTGTTTTTT	TRBJ2-2	TRBV2	-	TRBD2
CASSKPPGTEIPEQYF	TGTGCCAGCAGCAAACCCCCCGGGACAGAGATTCCCGAGCAGTACTTC	TRBJ2-7	TRBV21-1	-	-
CASSVGGSPTYEQYF	TGTGCCAGCAGCGTTGGCGGGAGCCCGACCTACGAGCAGTACTTC	TRBJ2-7	TRBV9	-	TRBD2
CASRHLTGRGSGYTF	TGTGCCAGCAGGCACCTGACAGGTCGGGGCTCTGGCTACACCTTC	TRBJ1-2	TRBV27	-	-
CASSPTASNEKLFF	TGCGCCAGCAGCCCGACAGCGTCTAATGAAAAACTGTTTTTT	TRBJ1-4	TRBV5-1	-	-
CASSEGLAGYEQYF	TGTGCCAGCAGTGAGGGACTAGCGGGTTACGAGCAGTACTTC	TRBJ2-7	TRBV2	-	TRBD2
CASSNEQFF	TGTGCCAGTAGTAATGAGCAGTTCTTC	TRBJ2-1	TRBV19	-	-
CASSPQGMGQPQHF	TGTGCCAGCTCACCCCAGGGAATGGGCCAGCCCCAGCATTTT	TRBJ1-5	TRBV18	-	-
CASSPRTTGELFF	TGCGCCAGCAGCCCACGGACTACCGGGGAGCTGTTTTTT	TRBJ2-2	TRBV4-3	-	-
CASSQPGKGFGEQFF	TGTGCCAGCAGCCAACCGGGAAAGGGCTTCGGTGAGCAGTTCTTC	TRBJ2-1	TRBV11-3	-	-
CASSFRQGTANVLTF	TGTGCCAGCAGCTTTCGACAGGGAACGGCCAACGTCCTGACTTTC	TRBJ2-6	TRBV7-3	-	TRBD1
CASSPSDRSPLYEQYF	TGTGCCAGCAGTCCCTCGGACAGGAGCCCTCTTTACGAGCAGTACTTC	TRBJ2-7	TRBV28	-	TRBD1
CASGSDPSYPVEQFF	TGTGCTAGTGGTTCCGACCCCTCCTATCCCGTTGAGCAGTTCTTC	TRBJ2-1	TRBV12-5	-	-
CASSTDRVGAYGYTF	TGTGCCAGTAGTACCGACAGGGTAGGGGCGTATGGCTACACCTTC	TRBJ1-2	TRBV19	-	TRBD1
CASSSVSVDTQYF	TGTGCCAGCAGCAGTGTATCGGTGGATACGCAGTATTTT	TRBJ2-3	TRBV11-2	-	-
CSVLGQGATEAFF	TGCAGCGTTTTGGGACAGGGGGCAACTGAAGCTTTCTTT	TRBJ1-1	TRBV29-1	-	TRBD1
CASSLAAGQGYEQFF	TGTGCCAGCAGCTTGGCCGCCGGACAGGGCTATGAGCAGTTCTTC	TRBJ2-1	TRBV5-6	-	TRBD1
CASSEGQGDTGELFF	TGTGCCAGCAGTGAGGGACAGGGTGACACCGGGGAGCTGTTTTTT	TRBJ2-2	TRBV2	-	TRBD1
CASSSTGQGYQPQHF	TGTGCCAGCAGTAGCACGGGACAGGGGTATCAGCCCCAGCATTTT	TRBJ1-5	TRBV2	-	TRBD1